This TCR beta chain was sequenced during a study of cytomegalovirus exposure and HLA in healthy donors. General study results and limits: Cytomegalovirus status was reportedly diagnosed by the classifier with high specificity and sensitivity. The authors listed some 150 TCR beta chains as cytomegalovirus-associated.

This clone was counted only a few times. Its target is unknown. Trimming removed 6 bases from V and 3 bases from J, with 12 bases in between. This CDR3 region has 13 residues. Germline CDR1 reads MNHEY; CDR2 reads SMNVEV (reference sequence). The repertoire was sequenced with immunoSEQ multiplex PCR; TCRdb's copy has only in-frame clones and lacks some. Among tens of thousands of clones, roughly nine tenths were seen once, and the ten largest hold around 1.1%. This receptor was identified in a man younger than 35 in good health and CMV-seronegative. The rearrangement uses TRBV27 and TRBJ2-7; no firm D call. The sequenced sample consisted of PBMCs. This CDR3 reads CASSPTIGYEQYF. The CDR3 DNA is TGTGCCAGCAGCCCTACGATTGGCTACGAGCAGTACTTC.